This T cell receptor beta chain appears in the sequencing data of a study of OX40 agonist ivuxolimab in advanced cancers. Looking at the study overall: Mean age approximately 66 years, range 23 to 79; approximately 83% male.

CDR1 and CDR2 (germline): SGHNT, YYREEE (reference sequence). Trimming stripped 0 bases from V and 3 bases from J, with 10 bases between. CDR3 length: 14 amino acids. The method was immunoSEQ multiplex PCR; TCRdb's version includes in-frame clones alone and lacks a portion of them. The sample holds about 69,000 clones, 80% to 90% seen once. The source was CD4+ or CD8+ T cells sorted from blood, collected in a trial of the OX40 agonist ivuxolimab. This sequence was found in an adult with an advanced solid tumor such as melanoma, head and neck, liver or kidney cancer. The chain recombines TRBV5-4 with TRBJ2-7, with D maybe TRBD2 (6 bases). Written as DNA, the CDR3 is TGTGCCAGCAGCTTGGAGGCGGGGATCTACGAGCAGTACTTC. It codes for CASSLEAGIYEQYF. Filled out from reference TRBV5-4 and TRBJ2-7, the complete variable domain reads ETGVTQSPTHLIKTRGQQVTLRCSSQSGHNTVSWYQQALGQGPQFIFQYYREEENGRGNFPPRFSGLQFPNYSSELNVNALELDDSALYLCASSLEAGIYEQYFGPGTRLTVT.